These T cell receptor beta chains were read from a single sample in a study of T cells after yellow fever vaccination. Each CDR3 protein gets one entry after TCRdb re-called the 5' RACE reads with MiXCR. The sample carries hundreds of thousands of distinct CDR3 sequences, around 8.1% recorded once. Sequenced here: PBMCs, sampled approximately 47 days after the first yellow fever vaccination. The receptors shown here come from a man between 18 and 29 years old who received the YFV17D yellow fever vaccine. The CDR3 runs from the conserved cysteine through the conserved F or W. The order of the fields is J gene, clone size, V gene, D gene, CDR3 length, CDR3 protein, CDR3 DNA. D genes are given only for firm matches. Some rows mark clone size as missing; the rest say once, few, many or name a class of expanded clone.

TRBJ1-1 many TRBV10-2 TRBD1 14 CASSIQGVYTEAFF TGCGCCAGCAGTATACAGGGGGTTTACACTGAAGCTTTCTTT
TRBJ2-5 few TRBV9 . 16 CASSLRDPEPKETQYF TGTGCCAGCAGCCTCCGGGATCCAGAACCCAAAGAGACCCAGTACTTC
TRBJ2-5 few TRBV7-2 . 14 CASSFRDYQETQYF TGTGCCAGCAGCTTCCGGGACTACCAAGAGACCCAGTACTTC
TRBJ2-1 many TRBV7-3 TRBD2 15 CASSSSGGVYNEQFF TGTGCCAGCAGCTCAAGCGGGGGGGTCTACAATGAGCAGTTCTTC
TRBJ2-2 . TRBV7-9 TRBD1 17 CASSPTPGQGFPGELFF TGTGCCAGCAGCCCTACGCCGGGACAGGGGTTTCCCGGGGAGCTGTTTTTT
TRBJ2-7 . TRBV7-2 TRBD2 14 CASSFSRGGSEQYF TGTGCCAGCAGCTTTTCTCGGGGGGGCTCCGAGCAGTACTTC
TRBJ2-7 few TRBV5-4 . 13 CASSPQTVKEQYF TGTGCCAGCAGCCCTCAGACAGTTAAGGAGCAGTACTTC
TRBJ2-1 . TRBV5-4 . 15 CASSLGPEPYNEQFF TGTGCCAGCAGCTTGGGACCAGAACCGTACAATGAGCAGTTCTTC
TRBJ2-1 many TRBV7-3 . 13 CASSQMGYNEQFF TGTGCCAGCAGCCAAATGGGGTACAATGAGCAGTTCTTC
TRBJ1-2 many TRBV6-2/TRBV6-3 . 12 CASTTGGYGYTF TGTGCCAGCACCACGGGGGGGTATGGCTACACCTTC
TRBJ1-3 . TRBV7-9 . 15 CASSLGGRSGNTIYF TGTGCCAGCAGCTTAGGGGGGAGGTCTGGAAACACCATATATTTT
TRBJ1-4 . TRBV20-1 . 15 CSAARGARVREKLFF TGCAGTGCTGCGAGGGGGGCGCGGGTGCGCGAAAAACTGTTTTTT
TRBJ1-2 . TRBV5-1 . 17 CASSLASSLAANYGYTF TGCGCCAGCAGCTTGGCCTCCAGTCTCGCAGCTAACTATGGCTACACCTTC
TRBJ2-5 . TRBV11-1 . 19 CASSVAVSGPPDPQETQYF TGTGCCAGCAGCGTTGCCGTTTCCGGGCCGCCCGACCCGCAAGAGACCCAGTACTTC
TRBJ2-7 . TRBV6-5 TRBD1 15 CASSYGGTGPREQYF TGTGCCAGCAGTTACGGAGGGACAGGCCCACGCGAGCAGTACTTC
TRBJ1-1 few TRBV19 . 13 CASKIGAYTEAFF TGTGCCAGTAAAATTGGGGCATACACTGAAGCTTTCTTT
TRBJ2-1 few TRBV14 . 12 CASSLPWGLQFF TGTGCCAGCAGCCTACCCTGGGGTCTACAGTTCTTC
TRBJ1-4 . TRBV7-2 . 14 CASSYPSPNEKLFF TGTGCCAGCAGCTATCCATCCCCTAATGAAAAACTGTTTTTT
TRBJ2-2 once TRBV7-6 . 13 CASSYTGAGELFF TGTGCCAGCAGCTACACGGGGGCCGGGGAGCTGTTTTTT
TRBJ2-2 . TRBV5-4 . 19 CASSLEGVVRGGLTGELFF TGTGCCAGCAGCTTGGAAGGGGTTGTTAGGGGGGGCCTCACCGGGGAGCTGTTTTTT
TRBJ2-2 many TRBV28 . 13 CASSSQNTGELFF TGTGCCAGCAGTTCTCAGAACACCGGGGAGCTGTTTTTT
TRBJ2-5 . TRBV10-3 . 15 CAISEPAGGRETQYF TGTGCCATCAGTGAGCCGGCCGGGGGCAGAGAGACCCAGTACTTC
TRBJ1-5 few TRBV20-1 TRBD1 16 CSARDPRTGGYQPQHF TGCAGTGCTAGAGATCCTAGGACAGGGGGTTATCAGCCCCAGCATTTT
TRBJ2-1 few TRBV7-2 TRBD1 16 CASSTLGTGVYNEQFF TGTGCCAGCAGCACACTTGGGACAGGGGTTTACAATGAGCAGTTCTTC
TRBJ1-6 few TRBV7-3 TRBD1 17 CASSLTPTGGGGSPLHF TGTGCCAGCAGCTTAACCCCAACAGGGGGCGGGGGTTCACCCCTCCACTTT
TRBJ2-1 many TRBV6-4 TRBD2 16 CASSAGLAGGSDEQFF TGTGCCAGCAGCGCTGGACTAGCGGGGGGCAGTGATGAGCAGTTCTTC
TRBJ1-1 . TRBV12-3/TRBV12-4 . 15 CASSSQGSGNTEAFF TGTGCCAGCAGTTCGCAGGGGTCGGGGAACACTGAAGCTTTCTTT
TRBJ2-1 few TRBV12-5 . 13 CASGLAPTDEQFF TGTGCTAGTGGTTTGGCCCCGACCGATGAGCAGTTCTTC
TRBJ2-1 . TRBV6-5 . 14 CASSYMAGVNEQFF TGTGCCAGCAGTTATATGGCGGGTGTGAATGAGCAGTTCTTC
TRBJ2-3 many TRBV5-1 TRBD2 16 CASSLGLAGSPDTQYF TGCGCCAGCAGCTTGGGACTAGCGGGGTCACCAGATACGCAGTATTTT
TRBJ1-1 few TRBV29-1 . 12 CSGVRGDTEAFF TGCAGCGGGGTCCGGGGGGACACTGAAGCTTTCTTT
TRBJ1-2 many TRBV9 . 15 CASSVGGPIEGGYTF TGTGCCAGCAGCGTAGGGGGTCCGATCGAGGGTGGCTACACCTTC
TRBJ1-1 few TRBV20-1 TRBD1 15 CSAEMDRTMNTEAFF TGCAGTGCTGAGATGGACAGGACCATGAACACTGAAGCTTTCTTT
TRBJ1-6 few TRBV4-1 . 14 CASSQEPGGSPLHF TGCGCCAGCAGCCAAGAGCCGGGCGGCTCACCCCTCCACTTT
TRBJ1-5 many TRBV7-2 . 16 CASSLGSRGSGQPQHF TGTGCCAGCAGCTTAGGTTCGCGGGGCTCCGGCCAGCCCCAGCATTTT
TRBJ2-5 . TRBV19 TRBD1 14 CASSIRQGLETQYF TGTGCCAGTAGTATCCGACAGGGGCTGGAGACCCAGTACTTC
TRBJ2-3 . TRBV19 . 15 CASSINQGPADTQYF TGTGCCAGTAGTATAAATCAGGGGCCCGCAGATACGCAGTATTTT
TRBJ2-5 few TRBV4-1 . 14 CASSQVGLEGTQYF TGCGCCAGCAGCCAAGTTGGCCTGGAGGGGACCCAGTACTTC
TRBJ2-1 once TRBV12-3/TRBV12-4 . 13 CASSSGTGYEQFF TGTGCCAGCAGTTCGGGGACGGGGTATGAGCAGTTCTTC
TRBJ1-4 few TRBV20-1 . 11 CSARDPEKLFF TGCAGTGCTAGAGATCCTGAAAAACTGTTTTTT
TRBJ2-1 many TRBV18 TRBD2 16 CASSPPGLATYNEQFF TGTGCCAGCTCACCACCGGGACTAGCTACCTACAATGAGCAGTTCTTC
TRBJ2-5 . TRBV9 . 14 CASSITGLRETQYF TGTGCCAGCAGCATAACGGGACTCCGAGAGACCCAGTACTTC
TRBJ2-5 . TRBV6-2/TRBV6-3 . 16 CASSTRKSSGPETQYF TGTGCCAGCAGTACCAGAAAATCTTCGGGTCCTGAGACCCAGTACTTC
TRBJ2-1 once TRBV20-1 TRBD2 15 CSAQSSGYLGDEQFF TGCAGTGCACAATCTAGCGGGTATCTCGGGGATGAGCAGTTCTTC
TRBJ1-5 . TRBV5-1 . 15 CASSPTGYDNQPQHF TGCGCCAGCAGCCCCACAGGGTACGACAATCAGCCCCAGCATTTT
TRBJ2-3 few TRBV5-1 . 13 CASRPGGADTQYF TGCGCCAGCAGGCCAGGAGGGGCAGATACGCAGTATTTT
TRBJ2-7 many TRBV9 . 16 CASSNSETGTLYEQYF TGTGCCAGCAGCAACTCCGAAACCGGGACACTGTACGAGCAGTACTTC
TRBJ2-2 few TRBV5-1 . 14 CASSLAQRSGELFF TGCGCCAGCAGCTTGGCACAGCGCAGCGGGGAGCTGTTTTTT
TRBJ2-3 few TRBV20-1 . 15 CSAKPGTSSGNTQYF TGCAGTGCTAAACCCGGGACCTCCTCGGGGAATACGCAGTATTTT
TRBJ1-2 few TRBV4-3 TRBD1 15 CASSQDIAGGRGYTF TGCGCCAGCAGCCAAGATATAGCAGGGGGAAGGGGCTACACCTTC
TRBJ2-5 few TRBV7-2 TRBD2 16 CASSLTGSGGQETQYF TGTGCCAGCAGCTTGACGGGTAGCGGGGGCCAAGAGACCCAGTACTTC